This TCR beta chain was sequenced during a study of blood T cell repertoires in COVID-19. Donors were grouped by their self-reported clinical history. The CDR3 loop spans 13 amino acids. V lost 2 bases, J lost 3 bases, and 2 bases stayed unmatched. Germline V gives CDR1 SGHRS, CDR2 YFSETQ. Sequencing was performed with immunoSEQ multiplex PCR; in TCRdb, only in-frame clones are kept and a portion is missing. The sample includes 150,000 to 200,000 clones, 65% to 85% of them seen just once. What was sequenced was PBMCs or T cells enriched from blood (not recorded which). This clonotype originated in a man aged 40-50 years who had recovered from COVID-19. The chain has TRBV5-1 and TRBJ2-7; 7 bases match TRBD1. The DNA for the CDR3 is TGCGCCAGCAGCTTCGGGGACAGCTACGAGCAGTACTTC. It is translated as CASSFGDSYEQYF.